This note documents a single TCR beta chain sequence. The sample originates from a study of shared clonotypes between healthy human individuals. The protocol was immunoSEQ multiplex PCR, while the TCRdb copy is restricted to in-frame clones and leaves out a portion. The profile covers 150,000 to 200,000 clones, with 80% to 95% appearing a single time and 0.065% to 0.07% taken by the ten largest. CDR3 length: 13 amino acids. The germline gives CDR1 SGHDT, CDR2 YYEEEE. The trim removed 4 bases at V and 8 bases at J, leaving 6 bases unmatched. The receptor comes from a woman between 25 and 40 years old in good health. Material for sequencing was naive CD4+ T cells sorted from blood. Subset denoted: CD45RA+ positively selected. The chain joins TRBV5-6 to TRBJ2-1; 7 positions agree with TRBD1. The CDR3 is CASSMTGWYEQFF. The CDR3, as DNA: TGTGCCAGCAGCATGACAGGGTGGTATGAGCAGTTCTTC.